The clone carrying this TCR beta chain was seen repeatedly, ten times or more. Its target is unknown. Amplified regions were TCR beta CDR3 sequences from RNA transcripts. HTBI primers were used for first-round RT-PCR of the TCR CDR3. TCRdb redid the calling of the multiplex PCR reads with MiXCR, one entry per CDR3 protein. The sample has about 360,000 distinct CDR3 sequences; about 13% are singletons. Hyperthyroidism in the patients, aged 18 to 65, was newly diagnosed and under 2 months in duration. Together with thyroid ultrasound, orbital computed tomography, serum thyroxine and TRAb, clinical symptoms were used for diagnoses. These data belong to a study of T cells in Graves' hyperthyroidism and ophthalmopathy. Germline V gene lookup returns CDR1 DFQATT and CDR2 SNEGSKA (reference sequence). CDR3 length: 12 amino acids. Study conclusions and caveats: Ophthalmopathy, as predicted by the model, came a median around 6.7 months after the prediction. Also found in blood were most expanded thyroid clonotypes above 0.001.

The sample taken for sequencing was blood. The TCR originated in a woman between 18 and 29 years old with Graves' hyperthyroidism. The J gene is TRBJ1-1, the V gene TRBV20-1; weak D call: TRBD1 (6 bases). CDR3 loop: CDTGMGDTEAFF. The CDR3, as DNA: TGCGATACAGGGATGGGAGACACTGAAGCTTTCTTT.